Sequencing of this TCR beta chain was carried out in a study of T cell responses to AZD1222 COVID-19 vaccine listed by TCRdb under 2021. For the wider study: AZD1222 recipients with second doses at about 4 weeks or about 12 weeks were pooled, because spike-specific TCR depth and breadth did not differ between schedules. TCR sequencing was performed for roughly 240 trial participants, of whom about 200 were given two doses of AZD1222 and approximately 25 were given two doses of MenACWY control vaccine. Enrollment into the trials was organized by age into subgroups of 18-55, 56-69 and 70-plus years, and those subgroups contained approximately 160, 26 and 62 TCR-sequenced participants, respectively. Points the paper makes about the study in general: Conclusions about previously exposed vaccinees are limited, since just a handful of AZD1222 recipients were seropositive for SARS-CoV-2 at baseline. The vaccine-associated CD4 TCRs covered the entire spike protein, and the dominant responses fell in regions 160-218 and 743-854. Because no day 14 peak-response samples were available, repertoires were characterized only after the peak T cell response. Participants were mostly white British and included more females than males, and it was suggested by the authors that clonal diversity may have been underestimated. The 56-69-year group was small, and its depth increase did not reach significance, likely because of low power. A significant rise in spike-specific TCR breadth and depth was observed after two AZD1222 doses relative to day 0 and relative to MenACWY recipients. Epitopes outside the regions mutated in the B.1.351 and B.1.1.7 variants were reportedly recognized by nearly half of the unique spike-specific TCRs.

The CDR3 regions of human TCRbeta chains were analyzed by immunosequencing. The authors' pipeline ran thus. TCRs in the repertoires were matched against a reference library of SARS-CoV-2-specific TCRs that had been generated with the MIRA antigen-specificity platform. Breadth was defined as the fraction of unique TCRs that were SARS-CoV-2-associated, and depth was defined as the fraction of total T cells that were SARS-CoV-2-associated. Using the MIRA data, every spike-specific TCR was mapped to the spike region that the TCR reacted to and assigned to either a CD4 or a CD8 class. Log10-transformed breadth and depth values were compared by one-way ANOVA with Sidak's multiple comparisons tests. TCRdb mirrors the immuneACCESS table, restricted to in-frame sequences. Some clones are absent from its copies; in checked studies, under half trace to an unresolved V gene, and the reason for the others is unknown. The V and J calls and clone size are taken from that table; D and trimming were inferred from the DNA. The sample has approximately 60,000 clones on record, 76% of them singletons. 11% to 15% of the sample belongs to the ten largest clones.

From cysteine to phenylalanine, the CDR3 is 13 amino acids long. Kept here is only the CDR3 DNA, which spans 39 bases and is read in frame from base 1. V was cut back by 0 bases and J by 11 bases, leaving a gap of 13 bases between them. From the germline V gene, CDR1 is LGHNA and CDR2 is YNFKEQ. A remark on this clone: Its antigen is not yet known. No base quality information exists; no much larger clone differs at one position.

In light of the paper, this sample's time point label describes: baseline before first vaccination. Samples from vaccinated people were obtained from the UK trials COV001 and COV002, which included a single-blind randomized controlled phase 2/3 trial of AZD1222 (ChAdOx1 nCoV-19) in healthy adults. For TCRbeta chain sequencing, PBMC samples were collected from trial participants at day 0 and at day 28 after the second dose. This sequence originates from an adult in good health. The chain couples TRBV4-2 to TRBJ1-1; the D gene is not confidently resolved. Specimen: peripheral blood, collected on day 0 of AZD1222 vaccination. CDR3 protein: CASSQDVHREAFF. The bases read TGTGCCAGCAGCCAAGATGTCCACAGAGAGGCTTTCTTT.